A selection of T cell receptor beta chains follows, all from one sample in a study of blood T cell repertoires in COVID-19. Clones were sequenced by immunoSEQ multiplex PCR, and TCRdb holds only the in-frame ones, with some missing. The repertoire holds fewer than 65,000 clones, with 80% to 90% as singletons. Sequencing input: peripheral blood. The receptors stem from a woman aged 55-69 years with COVID-19, enrolled during active disease. Each CDR3 is given with its conserved first and last residue. Each record gives: J gene, D gene, clone size, CDR3 length, V gene, CDR3 DNA, CDR3 protein. D genes are given only for firm matches. Clone size is shown for a subset of rows, as once, few, many or a class of expanded clone.

TRBJ2-3 - - 15 TRBV14 TGTGCCAGCAGCCAAGGACTGATCAGCACAGATACGCAGTATTTT CASSQGLISTDTQYF
TRBJ2-7 TRBD2 once 16 TRBV30 TGTGCCTGGACGGGGACTAGCGGGAGACCCTCCTACGAGCAGTACTTC CAWTGTSGRPSYEQYF
TRBJ2-2 TRBD1 - 15 TRBV7-2 TGTGCCAGCAGCCTACAGGGGCGCTACACCGGGGAGCTGTTTTTT CASSLQGRYTGELFF
TRBJ1-5 - - 16 TRBV5-6 TGTGCCAGCAGCTTACCAGACTATTATAGCAATCAGCCCCAGCATTTT CASSLPDYYSNQPQHF
TRBJ1-1 - - 14 TRBV30 TGTGCCTGGAGTAAGGGGTCGATGAACACTGAAGCTTTCTTT CAWSKGSMNTEAFF
TRBJ1-2 - - 13 TRBV28 TGTGCCAGCAGACCCCCGGCAGGGGTTGGCTACACCTTC CASRPPAGVGYTF
TRBJ2-7 - - 17 TRBV7-9 TGTGCCAGCAGCCCCGTTCGGGGCGGGGTGGCGGTCTACGAGCAGTACTTC CASSPVRGGVAVYEQYF
TRBJ2-5 - - 15 TRBV10-1 TGCGCCAGCAGTGTAGACTCGCGTTACCAAGAGACCCAGTACTTC CASSVDSRYQETQYF
TRBJ1-6 TRBD1 - 15 TRBV18 TGTGCCAGCTCACCCGTACAGGGGGCAAGGTCACCCCTCCACTTT CASSPVQGARSPLHF
TRBJ2-4 TRBD1 - 14 TRBV7-8 TGTGCCAGCAGCTCGCGGACAGGGGAAAACATTCAGTACTTC CASSSRTGENIQYF
TRBJ1-1 - - 16 TRBV28 TGTGCCAGCAGTTTAATCGGGGGGACGCTGACGGCTGAAGCTTTCTTT CASSLIGGTLTAEAFF
TRBJ1-6 - - 15 TRBV2 TGTGCCAGCAGTGCTACAGGCCTCTATAATTCACCCCTCCACTTT CASSATGLYNSPLHF
TRBJ2-7 - few 15 TRBV3-1/TRBV3-2 TGTGCCAGCAGCCAAGAGAGGAGCGGAAAATACGAGCAGTACTTC CASSQERSGKYEQYF
TRBJ2-4 TRBD1 - 13 TRBV9 TGTGCCAGCAGCGGGACAGGGGGCGTCATTCAGTACTTC CASSGTGGVIQYF
TRBJ1-1 - - 12 TRBV11-2 TGTGCCAGCAGCTTATATAACACTGAAGCTTTCTTT CASSLYNTEAFF
TRBJ2-2 - - 15 TRBV5-1 TGCGCCAGCAGCTCGGACACAGGGAACACCGGGGAGCTGTTTTTT CASSSDTGNTGELFF
TRBJ2-7 - - 13 TRBV18 TGTGCCAGCTCACCACCTGTCCTATACGAGCAGTACTTC CASSPPVLYEQYF
TRBJ2-1 TRBD2 once 16 TRBV11-1 TGTGCCAGCAGGATTCCTAGCGGTAGGGGTAGTAATGAGCAGTTCTTC CASRIPSGRGSNEQFF
TRBJ1-4 - - 15 TRBV14 TGTGCCAGCAGCACCTTGGGTCAGGGTAGTGAAAAACTGTTTTTT CASSTLGQGSEKLFF